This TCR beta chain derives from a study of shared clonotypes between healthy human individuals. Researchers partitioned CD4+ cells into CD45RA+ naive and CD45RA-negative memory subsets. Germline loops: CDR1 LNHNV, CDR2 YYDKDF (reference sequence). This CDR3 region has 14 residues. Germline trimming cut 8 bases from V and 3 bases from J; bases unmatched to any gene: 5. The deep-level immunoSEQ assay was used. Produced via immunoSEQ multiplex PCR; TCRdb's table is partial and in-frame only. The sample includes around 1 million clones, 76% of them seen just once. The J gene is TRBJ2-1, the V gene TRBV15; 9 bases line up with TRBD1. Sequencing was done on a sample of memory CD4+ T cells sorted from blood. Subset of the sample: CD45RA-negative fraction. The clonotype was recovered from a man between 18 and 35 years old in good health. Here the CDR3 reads CATQRQGGYNEQFF. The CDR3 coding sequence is TGTGCCACCCAGAGACAGGGGGGCTACAATGAGCAGTTCTTC.